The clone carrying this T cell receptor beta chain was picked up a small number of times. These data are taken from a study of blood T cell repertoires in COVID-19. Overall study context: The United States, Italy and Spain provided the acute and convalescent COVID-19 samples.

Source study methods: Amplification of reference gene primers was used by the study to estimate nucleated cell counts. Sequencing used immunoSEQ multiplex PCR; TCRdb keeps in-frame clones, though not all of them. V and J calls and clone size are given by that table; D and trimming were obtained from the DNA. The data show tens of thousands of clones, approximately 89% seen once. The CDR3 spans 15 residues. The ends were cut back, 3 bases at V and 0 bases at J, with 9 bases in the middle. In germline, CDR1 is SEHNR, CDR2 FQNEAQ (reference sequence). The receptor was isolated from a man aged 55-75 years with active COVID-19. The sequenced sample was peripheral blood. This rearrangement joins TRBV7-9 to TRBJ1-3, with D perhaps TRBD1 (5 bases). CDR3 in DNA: TGTGCCAGCAGCTTCGGACATAACTCTGGAAACACCATATATTTT. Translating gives CASSFGHNSGNTIYF.